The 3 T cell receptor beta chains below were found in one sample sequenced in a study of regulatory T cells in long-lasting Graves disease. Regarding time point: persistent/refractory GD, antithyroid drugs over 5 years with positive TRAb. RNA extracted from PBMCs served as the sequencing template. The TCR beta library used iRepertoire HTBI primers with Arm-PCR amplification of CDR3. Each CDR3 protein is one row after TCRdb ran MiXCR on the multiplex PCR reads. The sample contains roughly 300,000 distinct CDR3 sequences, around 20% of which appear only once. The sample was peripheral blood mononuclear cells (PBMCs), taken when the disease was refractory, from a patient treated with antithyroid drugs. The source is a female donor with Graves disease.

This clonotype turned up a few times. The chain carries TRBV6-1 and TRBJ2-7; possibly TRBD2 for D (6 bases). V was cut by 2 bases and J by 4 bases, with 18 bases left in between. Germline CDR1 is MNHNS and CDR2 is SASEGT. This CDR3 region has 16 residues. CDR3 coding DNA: TGTGCCAGCAGTGAAAACGCTCGGGGGACCCTTTACGAGCAGTACTTC. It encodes CASSENARGTLYEQYF.

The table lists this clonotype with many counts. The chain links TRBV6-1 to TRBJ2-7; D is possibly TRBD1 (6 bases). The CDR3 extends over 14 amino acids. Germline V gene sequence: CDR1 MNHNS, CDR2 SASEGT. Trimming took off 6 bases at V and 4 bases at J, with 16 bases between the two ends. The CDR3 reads CASSQVVQGYEQYF. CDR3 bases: TGTGCCAGCAGCCAGGTAGTACAGGGTTACGAGCAGTACTTC.

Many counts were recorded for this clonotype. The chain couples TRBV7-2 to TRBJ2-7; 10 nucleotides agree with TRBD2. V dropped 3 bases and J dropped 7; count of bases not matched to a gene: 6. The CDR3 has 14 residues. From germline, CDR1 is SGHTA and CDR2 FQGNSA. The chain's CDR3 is CASSFLAGAGEQYF. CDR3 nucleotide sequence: TGTGCCAGCAGCTTTCTAGCGGGGGCGGGGGAGCAGTACTTC.